This T cell receptor beta chain was identified during a study of CD8+ T cells in alopecia areata. Study-wide context: A regimen of oral tofacitinib, 5 to 10 mg twice daily, was given to treated patients.

In the case of this clone: Its antigen remains unidentified.

Study-wide findings and caveats: Affected scalp, especially in alopecia totalis/universalis, had a higher clonality than normal scalp did. Scalp clonality and expanded CD8+ clones among the top 100 were significantly decreased by tofacitinib.

The length of the CDR3 is 16 residues. Trimming removed 7 bases at V and 2 bases at J, with 18 bases between. Germline CDR1 is MGHDK and CDR2 is SYGVNS. In each case, RNA was isolated and then reverse transcribed into cDNA as the sequencing template. Clones were sequenced by immunoSEQ multiplex PCR, and TCRdb holds only the in-frame ones, with some missing. The table has 40,000 to 50,000 clones, 65% seen once. Treatment reported: oral pan-JAK inhibitor, 5-10 mg twice daily. T lymphocytes (CD4+ and CD8+) were sorted from PBMCs. The receptor was derived from a human donor with alopecia areata. The chain is built from TRBV25-1 and TRBJ1-5, with D perhaps TRBD1 (6 bases). Material: CD8+ T cells sorted from blood, obtained at week 4, from a patient treated with tofacitinib. The CDR3 loop is CASNRRGGGGNQPQHF. The CDR3, as DNA: TGTGCCAGCAACCGGAGGGGGGGCGGAGGCAATCAGCCCCAGCATTTT.